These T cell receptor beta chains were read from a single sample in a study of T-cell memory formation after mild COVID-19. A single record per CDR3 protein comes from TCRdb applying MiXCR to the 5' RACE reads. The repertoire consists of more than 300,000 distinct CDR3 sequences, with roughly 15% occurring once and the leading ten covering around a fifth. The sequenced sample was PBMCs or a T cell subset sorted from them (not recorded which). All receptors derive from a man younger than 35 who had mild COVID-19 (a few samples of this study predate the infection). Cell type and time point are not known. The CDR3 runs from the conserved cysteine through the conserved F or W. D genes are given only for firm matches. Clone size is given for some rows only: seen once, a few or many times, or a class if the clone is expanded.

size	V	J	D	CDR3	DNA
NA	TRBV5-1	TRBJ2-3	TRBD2	CASSTSGYTDTQYF	TGCGCCAGCAGCACTAGCGGTTACACAGATACGCAGTATTTT
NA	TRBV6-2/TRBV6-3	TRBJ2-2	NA	CASRSPAGELFF	TGTGCCAGCAGAAGCCCAGCCGGGGAGCTGTTTTTT
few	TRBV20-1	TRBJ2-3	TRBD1	CSARTPRGRGFTDTQYF	TGCAGTGCTAGGACCCCCAGGGGCAGGGGGTTCACAGATACGCAGTATTTT
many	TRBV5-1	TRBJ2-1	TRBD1	CASGAGGGYNEQFF	TGCGCCAGCGGGGCAGGGGGCGGCTACAATGAGCAGTTCTTC
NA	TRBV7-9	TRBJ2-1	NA	CASVEFGDRSYNEQFF	TGTGCCAGCGTGGAGTTCGGGGACCGCTCCTACAATGAGCAGTTCTTC
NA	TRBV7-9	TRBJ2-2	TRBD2	CASSLARGLAGGRGTGELFF	TGTGCCAGCAGCTTAGCGCGTGGACTAGCGGGGGGCCGAGGCACCGGGGAGCTGTTTTTT
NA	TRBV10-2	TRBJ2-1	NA	CASSSVSYNEQFF	TGCGCCAGCAGTAGCGTCTCCTACAATGAGCAGTTCTTC
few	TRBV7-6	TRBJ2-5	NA	CASSFYSGQTQETQYF	TGTGCCAGCAGCTTTTACTCGGGACAAACTCAAGAGACCCAGTACTTC
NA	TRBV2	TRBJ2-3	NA	CASTSELLSTQYF	TGTGCCAGCACATCGGAGCTCCTAAGTACGCAGTATTTT
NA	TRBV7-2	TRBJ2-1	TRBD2	CASSRTSGTPTEQFF	TGTGCCAGCAGCCGGACTAGCGGGACCCCTACTGAGCAGTTCTTC
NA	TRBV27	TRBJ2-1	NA	CASRTAPGLDYNEQFF	TGTGCCAGCAGAACAGCACCGGGACTTGACTACAATGAGCAGTTCTTC
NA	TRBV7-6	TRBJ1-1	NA	CASSSQGPNTEAFF	TGTGCCAGCAGTTCACAGGGTCCAAACACTGAAGCTTTCTTT
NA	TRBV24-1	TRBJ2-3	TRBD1	CATSETGQGSGTQYF	TGTGCCACCAGTGAGACGGGACAGGGGAGCGGTACGCAGTATTTT
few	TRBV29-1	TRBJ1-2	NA	CSVNSAGAGGYTF	TGCAGCGTTAACTCAGCGGGGGCGGGTGGCTACACCTTC
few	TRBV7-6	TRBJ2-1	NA	CASSLDGSPDWQFF	TGTGCCAGCAGCTTAGACGGGAGTCCCGATTGGCAGTTCTTC
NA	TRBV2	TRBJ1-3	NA	CASSEGGYSGNTIYF	TGTGCCAGCAGTGAAGGGGGTTACTCTGGAAACACCATATATTTT
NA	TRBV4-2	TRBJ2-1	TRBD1	CASSQVYPTGNPYNEQFF	TGTGCCAGCAGCCAAGTGTACCCGACAGGGAACCCCTACAATGAGCAGTTCTTC
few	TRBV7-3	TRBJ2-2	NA	CASSPSAGWNTGELFF	TGTGCCAGCAGCCCATCCGCCGGGTGGAACACCGGGGAGCTGTTTTTT
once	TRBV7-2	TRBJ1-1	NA	CASSLLGLLRNTEAFF	TGTGCCAGCAGCTTACTGGGACTCCTGAGGAACACTGAAGCTTTCTTT
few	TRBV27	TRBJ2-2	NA	CASSLTDYIGELFF	TGTGCCAGCAGTTTGACAGATTATATCGGGGAGCTGTTTTTT
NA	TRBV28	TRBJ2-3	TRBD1	CASQSQGAGTDTQYF	TGTGCCAGCCAATCACAGGGGGCTGGCACAGATACGCAGTATTTT
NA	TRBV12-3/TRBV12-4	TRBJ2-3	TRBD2	CASSLRTSGADTQYF	TGTGCCAGCAGCCTTCGGACTAGCGGGGCAGATACGCAGTATTTT
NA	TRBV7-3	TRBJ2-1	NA	CASSLRVSSYNEQFF	TGTGCCAGCAGCCTCCGCGTCAGCTCCTACAATGAGCAGTTCTTC
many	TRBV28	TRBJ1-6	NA	CASRLGGGSSYNSPLHF	TGTGCCAGCAGACTCGGGGGGGGAAGCTCCTATAATTCACCCCTCCACTTT
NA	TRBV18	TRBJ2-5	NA	CASSPGYQETQYF	TGTGCCAGCTCACCTGGATACCAAGAGACCCAGTACTTC
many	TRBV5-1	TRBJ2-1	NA	CASSLSPGGSDEQFF	TGCGCCAGCAGCTTGTCTCCAGGGGGGAGCGATGAGCAGTTCTTC
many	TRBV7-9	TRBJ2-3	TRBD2	CASSPPLAGRTDTQYF	TGTGCCAGCAGCCCGCCCCTAGCGGGTCGCACAGATACGCAGTATTTT
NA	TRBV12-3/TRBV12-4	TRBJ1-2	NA	CASSSSGYGYTF	TGTGCCAGCAGTTCGTCAGGCTATGGCTACACCTTC
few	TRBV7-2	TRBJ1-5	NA	CASSVDRGNQPQHF	TGTGCCAGCAGCGTTGATCGGGGGAATCAGCCCCAGCATTTT
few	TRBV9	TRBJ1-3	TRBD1	CASSRGQGTSGNTIYF	TGTGCCAGCAGTCGAGGACAGGGGACCTCTGGAAACACCATATATTTT
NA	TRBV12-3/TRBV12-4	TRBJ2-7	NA	CASSLRTASYEQYF	TGTGCCAGCAGTCTCCGGACGGCCAGCTACGAGCAGTACTTC
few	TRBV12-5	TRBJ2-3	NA	CASGLGQRHTDTQYF	TGTGCTAGTGGTTTGGGGCAGCGACACACAGATACGCAGTATTTT
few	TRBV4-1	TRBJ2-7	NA	CASSVPLTHEQYF	TGCGCCAGCAGCGTTCCGTTAACCCACGAGCAGTACTTC
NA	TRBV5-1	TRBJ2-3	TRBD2	CASSTTSGGAADTQYF	TGCGCCAGCAGCACGACTAGCGGGGGGGCTGCAGATACGCAGTATTTT
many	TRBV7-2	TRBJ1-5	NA	CASQRNSNQPQHF	TGTGCCAGCCAGAGAAATAGCAATCAGCCCCAGCATTTT
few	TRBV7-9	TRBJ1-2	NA	CASSLVEGVFYGYTF	TGTGCCAGCAGCTTAGTGGAGGGAGTCTTCTATGGCTACACCTTC
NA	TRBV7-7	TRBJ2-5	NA	CASSPTSARLGTQYF	TGTGCTAGCAGCCCCACCTCTGCGAGACTGGGGACCCAGTACTTC
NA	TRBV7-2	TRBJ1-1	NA	CASRSTGAGAEAFF	TGTGCCAGCAGATCTACCGGTGCTGGGGCTGAAGCTTTCTTT
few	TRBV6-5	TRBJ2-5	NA	CASSYSIRGETQYF	TGTGCCAGCAGTTACTCGATACGAGGGGAGACCCAGTACTTC
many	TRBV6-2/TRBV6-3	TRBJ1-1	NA	CASSYGRTTEAFF	TGTGCCAGCAGTTATGGGCGGACGACTGAAGCTTTCTTT
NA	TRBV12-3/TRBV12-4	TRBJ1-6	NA	CASSLVGAFNSPLHF	TGTGCCAGCAGTTTAGTCGGGGCTTTTAATTCACCCCTCCACTTT
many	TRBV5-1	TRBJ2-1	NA	CASSLGQASRVQFF	TGCGCCAGCAGCTTGGGCCAGGCCTCCAGGGTGCAGTTCTTC
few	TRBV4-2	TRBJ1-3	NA	CASSPQLGSGNTIYF	TGTGCCAGCAGCCCCCAACTGGGCTCTGGAAACACCATATATTTT
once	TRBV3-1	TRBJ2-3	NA	CASSPGTFRDTQYF	TGTGCCAGCAGCCCCGGGACTTTTAGGGATACGCAGTATTTT
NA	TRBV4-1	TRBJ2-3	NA	CASSPERGSTQYF	TGCGCCAGCAGCCCTGAACGTGGGAGTACGCAGTATTTT
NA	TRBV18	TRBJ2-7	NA	CASSPNPPGRSEQYF	TGTGCCAGCTCACCAAATCCCCCAGGGAGGAGCGAGCAGTACTTC
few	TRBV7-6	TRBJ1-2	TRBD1	CASSPIPGTGTLNYGYTF	TGTGCCAGCAGCCCGATTCCCGGGACAGGGACCCTTAACTATGGCTACACCTTC
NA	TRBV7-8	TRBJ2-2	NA	CASSLVSVPDTGELFF	TGTGCCAGCAGCTTAGTAAGCGTTCCCGACACCGGGGAGCTGTTTTTT
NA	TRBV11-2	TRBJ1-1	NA	CASSPISSEAFF	TGTGCCAGCAGCCCAATTTCGAGTGAAGCTTTCTTT